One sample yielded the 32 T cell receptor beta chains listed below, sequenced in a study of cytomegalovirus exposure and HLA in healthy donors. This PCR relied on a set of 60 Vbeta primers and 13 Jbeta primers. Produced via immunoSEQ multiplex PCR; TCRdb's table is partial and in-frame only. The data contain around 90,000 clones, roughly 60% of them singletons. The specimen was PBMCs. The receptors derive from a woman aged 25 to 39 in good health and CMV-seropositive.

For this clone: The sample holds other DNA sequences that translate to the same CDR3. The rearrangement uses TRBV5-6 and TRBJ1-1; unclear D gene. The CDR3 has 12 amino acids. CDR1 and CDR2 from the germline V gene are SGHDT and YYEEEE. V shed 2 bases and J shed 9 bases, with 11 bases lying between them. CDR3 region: CASSFTESQAFF. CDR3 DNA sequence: TGTGCCAGCAGCTTTACAGAGTCCCAAGCTTTCTTT.

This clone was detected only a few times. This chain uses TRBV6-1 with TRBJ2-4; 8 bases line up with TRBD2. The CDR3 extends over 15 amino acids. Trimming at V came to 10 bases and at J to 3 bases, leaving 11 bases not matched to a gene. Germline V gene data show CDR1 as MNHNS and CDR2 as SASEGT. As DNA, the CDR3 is TGTGCCACGGGAGGGCTAGCGGCTATCAAAAACATTCAGTACTTC. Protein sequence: CATGGLAAIKNIQYF.

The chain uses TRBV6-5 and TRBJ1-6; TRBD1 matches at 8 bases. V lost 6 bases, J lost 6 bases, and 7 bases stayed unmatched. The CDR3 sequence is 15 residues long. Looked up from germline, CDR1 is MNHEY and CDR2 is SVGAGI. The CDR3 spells CASRYRDRTNSPLHF. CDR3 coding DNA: TGTGCCAGCAGATACCGGGACAGGACTAATTCACCCCTCCACTTT.

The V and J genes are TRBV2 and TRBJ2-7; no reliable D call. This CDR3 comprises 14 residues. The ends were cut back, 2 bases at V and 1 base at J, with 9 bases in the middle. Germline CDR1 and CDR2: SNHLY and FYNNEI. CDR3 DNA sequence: TGTGCCAGCAGTGAACTTTCCGGTTCCTACGAGCAGTACTTC. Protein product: CASSELSGSYEQYF. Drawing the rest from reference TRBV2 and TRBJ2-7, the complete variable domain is EPEVTQTPSHQVTQMGQEVILRCVPISNHLYFYWYRQILGQKVEFLVSFYNNEISEKSEIFDDQFSVERPDGSNFTLKIRSTKLEDSAMYFCASSELSGSYEQYFGPGTRLTVT.

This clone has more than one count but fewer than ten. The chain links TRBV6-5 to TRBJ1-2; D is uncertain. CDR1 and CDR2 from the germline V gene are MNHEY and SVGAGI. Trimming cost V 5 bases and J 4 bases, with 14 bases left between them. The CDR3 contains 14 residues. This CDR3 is CASSTTGVLYGYTF. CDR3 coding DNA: TGTGCCAGCAGTACCACCGGGGTACTCTATGGCTACACCTTC.

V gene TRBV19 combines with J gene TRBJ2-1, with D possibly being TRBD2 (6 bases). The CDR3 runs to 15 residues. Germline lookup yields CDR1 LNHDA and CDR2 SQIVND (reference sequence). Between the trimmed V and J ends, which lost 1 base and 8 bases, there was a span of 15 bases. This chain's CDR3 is CASSIGTTPADEQFF. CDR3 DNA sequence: TGTGCCAGTAGTATAGGGACTACCCCTGCGGATGAGCAGTTCTTC.

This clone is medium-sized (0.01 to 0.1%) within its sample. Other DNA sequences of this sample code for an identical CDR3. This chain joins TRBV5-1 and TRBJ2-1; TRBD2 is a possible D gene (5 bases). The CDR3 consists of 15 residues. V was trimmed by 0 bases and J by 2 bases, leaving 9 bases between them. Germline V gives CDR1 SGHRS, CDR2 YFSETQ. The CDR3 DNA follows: TGCGCCAGCAGCTTGGCGGGGATCACCTACAATGAGCAGTTCTTC. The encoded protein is CASSLAGITYNEQFF.

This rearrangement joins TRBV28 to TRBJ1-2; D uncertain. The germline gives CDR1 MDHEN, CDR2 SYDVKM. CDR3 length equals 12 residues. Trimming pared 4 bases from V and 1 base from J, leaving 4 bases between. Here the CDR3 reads CASSSHNYGYTF. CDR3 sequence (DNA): TGTGCCAGCAGTTCCCATAACTATGGCTACACCTTC.

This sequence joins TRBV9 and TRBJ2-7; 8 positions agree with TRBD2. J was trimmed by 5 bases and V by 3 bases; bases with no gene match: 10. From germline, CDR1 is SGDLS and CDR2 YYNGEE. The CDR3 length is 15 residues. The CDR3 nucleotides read TGTGCCAGCAGCGCTCGGGGGGGATCCGGCGACGAGCAGTACTTC. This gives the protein CASSARGGSGDEQYF.

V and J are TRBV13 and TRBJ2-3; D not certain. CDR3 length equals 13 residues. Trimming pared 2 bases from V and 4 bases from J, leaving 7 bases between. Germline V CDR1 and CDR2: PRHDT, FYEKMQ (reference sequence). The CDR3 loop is CASSLRGSDTQYF. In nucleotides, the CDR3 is TGTGCCAGCAGCTTACGCGGCTCAGATACGCAGTATTTT.

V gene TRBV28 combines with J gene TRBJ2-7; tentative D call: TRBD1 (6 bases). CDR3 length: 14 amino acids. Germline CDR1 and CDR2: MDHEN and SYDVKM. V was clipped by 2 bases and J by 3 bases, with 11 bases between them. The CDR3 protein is CASSLPGTLYEQYF. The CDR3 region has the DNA TGTGCCAGCAGTTTACCAGGGACACTCTACGAGCAGTACTTC.

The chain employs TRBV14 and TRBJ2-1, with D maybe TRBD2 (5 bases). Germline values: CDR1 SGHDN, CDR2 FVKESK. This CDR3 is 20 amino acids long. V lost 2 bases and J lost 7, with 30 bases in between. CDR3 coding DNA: TGTGCCAGCAGCCAATTTGGCCCCTCCGGGCGGAGGCCCTTTGGGAATGAGCAGTTCTTC. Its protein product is CASSQFGPSGRRPFGNEQFF. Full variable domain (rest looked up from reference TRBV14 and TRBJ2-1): EAGVTQFPSHSVIEKGQTVTLRCDPISGHDNLYWYRRVMGKEIKFLLHFVKESKQDESGMPNNRFLAERTGGTYSTLKVQPAELEDSGVYFCASSQFGPSGRRPFGNEQFFGPGTRLTVL.

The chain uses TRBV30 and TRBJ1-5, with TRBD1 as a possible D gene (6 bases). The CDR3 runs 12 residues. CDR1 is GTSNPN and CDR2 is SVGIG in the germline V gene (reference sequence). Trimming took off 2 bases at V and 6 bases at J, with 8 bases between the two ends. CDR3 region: CAWSRGGQPQHF. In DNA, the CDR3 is TGTGCCTGGAGTAGGGGGGGTCAGCCCCAGCATTTT.

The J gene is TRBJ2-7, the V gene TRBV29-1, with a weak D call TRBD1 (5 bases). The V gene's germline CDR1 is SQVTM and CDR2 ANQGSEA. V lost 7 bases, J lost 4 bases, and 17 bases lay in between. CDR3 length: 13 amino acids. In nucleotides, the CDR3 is TGCAGCGGCTCGGCAGGGAAATCGTACGAGCAGTACTTC. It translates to CSGSAGKSYEQYF.

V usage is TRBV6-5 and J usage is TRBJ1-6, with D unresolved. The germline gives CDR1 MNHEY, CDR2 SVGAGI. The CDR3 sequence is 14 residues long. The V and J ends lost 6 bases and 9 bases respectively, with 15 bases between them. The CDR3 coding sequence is TGTGCCAGCAGCTGGGCCCAGTGGGCTTCACCCCTCCACTTT. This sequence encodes CASSWAQWASPLHF.

CDR3 coding DNA: TGTGCCTGGACCGTAGGGCGGGAAGATCAGCCCCAGCATTTT. It is translated as CAWTVGREDQPQHF. The chain has TRBV30 and TRBJ1-5; no firm D call. The germline V gene encodes CDR1 GTSNPN and CDR2 SVGIG (reference sequence). CDR3 length: 14 residues. V was pared by 4 bases and J by 5 bases, with 15 bases between.

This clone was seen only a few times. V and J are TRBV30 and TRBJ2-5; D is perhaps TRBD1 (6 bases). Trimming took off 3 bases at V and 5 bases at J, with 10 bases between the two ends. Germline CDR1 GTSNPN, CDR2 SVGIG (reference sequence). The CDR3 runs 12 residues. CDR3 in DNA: TGTGCCTGGAGCCTCAGGGGTGAGACCCAGTACTTC. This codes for CAWSLRGETQYF.

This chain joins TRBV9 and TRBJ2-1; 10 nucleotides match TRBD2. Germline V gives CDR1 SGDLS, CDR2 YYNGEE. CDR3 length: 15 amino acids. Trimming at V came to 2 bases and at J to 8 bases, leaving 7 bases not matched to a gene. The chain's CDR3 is CASSVSGLASHEQFF. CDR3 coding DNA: TGTGCCAGCAGCGTCTCGGGACTAGCGTCCCATGAGCAGTTCTTC.

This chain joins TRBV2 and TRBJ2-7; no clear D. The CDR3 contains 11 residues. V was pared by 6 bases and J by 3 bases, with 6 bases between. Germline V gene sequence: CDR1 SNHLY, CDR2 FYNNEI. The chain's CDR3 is CASSQLYEQYF. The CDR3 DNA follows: TGTGCCAGCAGCCAACTCTACGAGCAGTACTTC. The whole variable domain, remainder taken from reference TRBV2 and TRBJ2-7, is EPEVTQTPSHQVTQMGQEVILRCVPISNHLYFYWYRQILGQKVEFLVSFYNNEISEKSEIFDDQFSVERPDGSNFTLKIRSTKLEDSAMYFCASSQLYEQYFGPGTRLTVT.

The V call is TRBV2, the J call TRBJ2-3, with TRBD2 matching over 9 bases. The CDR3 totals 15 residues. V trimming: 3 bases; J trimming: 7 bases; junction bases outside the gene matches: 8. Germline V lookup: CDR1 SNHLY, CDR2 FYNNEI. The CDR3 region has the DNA TGTGCCAGCAGTGAGCAGGGCGGGGGGGCCTATACGCAGTATTTT. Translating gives CASSEQGGGAYTQYF.

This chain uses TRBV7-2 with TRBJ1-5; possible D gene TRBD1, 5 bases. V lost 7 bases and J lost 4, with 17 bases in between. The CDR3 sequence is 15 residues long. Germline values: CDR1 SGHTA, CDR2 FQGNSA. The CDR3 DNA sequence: TGTGCCAGCACCCAGGGTTCGGGGGGAAATCAGCCCCAGCATTTT. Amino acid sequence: CASTQGSGGNQPQHF.

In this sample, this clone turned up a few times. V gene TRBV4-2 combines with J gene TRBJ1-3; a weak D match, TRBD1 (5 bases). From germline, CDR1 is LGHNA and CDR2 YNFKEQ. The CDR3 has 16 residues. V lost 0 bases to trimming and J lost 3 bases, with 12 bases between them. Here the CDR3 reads CASSQEWTNRGNTIYF. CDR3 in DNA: TGTGCCAGCAGCCAAGAGTGGACAAATCGTGGAAACACCATATATTTT.

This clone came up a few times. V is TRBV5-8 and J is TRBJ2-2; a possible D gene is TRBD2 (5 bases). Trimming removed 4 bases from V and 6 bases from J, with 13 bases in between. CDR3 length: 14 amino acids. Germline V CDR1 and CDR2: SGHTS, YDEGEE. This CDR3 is CASSPLSLAGELFF. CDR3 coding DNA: TGTGCCAGCAGCCCCCTTTCACTAGCCGGGGAGCTGTTTTTT.

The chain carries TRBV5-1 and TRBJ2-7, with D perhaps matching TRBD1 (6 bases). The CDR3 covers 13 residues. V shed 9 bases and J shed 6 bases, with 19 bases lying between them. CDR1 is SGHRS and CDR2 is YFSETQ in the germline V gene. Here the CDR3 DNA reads TGCGCCACCGGAAGGACAGCGACCACCGAGCAGTACTTC. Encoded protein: CATGRTATTEQYF.

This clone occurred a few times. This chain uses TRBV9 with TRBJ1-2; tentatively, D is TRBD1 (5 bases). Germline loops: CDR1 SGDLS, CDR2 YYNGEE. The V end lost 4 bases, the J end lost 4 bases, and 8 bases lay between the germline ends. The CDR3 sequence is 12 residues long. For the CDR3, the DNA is TGTGCCAGCAGCAAAGACAGCTATGGCTACACCTTC. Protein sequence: CASSKDSYGYTF.

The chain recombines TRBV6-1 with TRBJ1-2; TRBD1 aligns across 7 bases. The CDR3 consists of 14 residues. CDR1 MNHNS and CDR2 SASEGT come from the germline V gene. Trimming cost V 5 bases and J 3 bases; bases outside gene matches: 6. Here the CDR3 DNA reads TGTGCCAGCAGTCTACAGGGGATGGACTATGGCTACACCTTC. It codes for CASSLQGMDYGYTF.

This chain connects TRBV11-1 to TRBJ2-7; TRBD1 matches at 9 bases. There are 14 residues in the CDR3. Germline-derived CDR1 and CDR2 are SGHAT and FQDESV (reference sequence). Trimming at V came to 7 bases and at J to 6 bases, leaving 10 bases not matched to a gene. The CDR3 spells CASNWRGQGTEQYF. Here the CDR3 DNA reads TGTGCCAGCAACTGGCGGGGACAGGGTACCGAGCAGTACTTC. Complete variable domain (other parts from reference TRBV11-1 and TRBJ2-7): EAEVAQSPRYKITEKSQAVAFWCDPISGHATLYWYRQILGQGPELLVQFQDESVVDDSQLPKDRFSAERLKGVDSTLKIQPAELGDSAMYLCASNWRGQGTEQYFGPGTRLTVT.

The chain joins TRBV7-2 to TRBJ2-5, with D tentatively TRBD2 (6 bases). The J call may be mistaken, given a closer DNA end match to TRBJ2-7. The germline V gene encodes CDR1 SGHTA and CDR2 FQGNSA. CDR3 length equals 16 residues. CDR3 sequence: CASSLGPSVSSYEQYF. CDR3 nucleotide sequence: TGTGCCAGCAGCTTAGGACCTAGCGTAAGCTCCTACGAGCAGTACTTC.

The CDR3 sequence is CASSLAAGGSYEQYF. CDR3 DNA sequence: TGCGCCAGCAGCTTGGCCGCGGGGGGGTCCTACGAGCAGTACTTC. The gene calls are TRBV5-1 and TRBJ2-5; 9 bases are a match to TRBD2. The tail of the sequence fits TRBJ2-7 better, so the J call may be wrong. CDR1 SGHRS and CDR2 YFSETQ come from the germline V gene. The CDR3 is 15 residues long.

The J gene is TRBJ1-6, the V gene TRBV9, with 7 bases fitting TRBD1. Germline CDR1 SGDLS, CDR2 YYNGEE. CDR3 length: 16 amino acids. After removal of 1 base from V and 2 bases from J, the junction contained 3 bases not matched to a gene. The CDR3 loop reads CASSVTGVAYNSPLHF. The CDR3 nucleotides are TGTGCCAGCAGCGTAACAGGGGTCGCCTATAATTCACCCCTCCACTTT.

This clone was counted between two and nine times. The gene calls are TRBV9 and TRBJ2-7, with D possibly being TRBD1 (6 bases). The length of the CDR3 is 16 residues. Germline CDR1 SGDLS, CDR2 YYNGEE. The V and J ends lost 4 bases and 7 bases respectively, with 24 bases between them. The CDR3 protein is CASSPTLTGTPNEQYF. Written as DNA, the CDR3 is TGTGCCAGCAGCCCTACACTCACCGGGACACCGAATGAGCAGTACTTC. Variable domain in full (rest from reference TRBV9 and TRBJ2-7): DSGVTQTPKHLITATGQRVTLRCSPRSGDLSVYWYQQSLDQGLQFLIQYYNGEERAKGNILERFSAQQFPDLHSELNLSSLELGDSALYFCASSPTLTGTPNEQYFGPGTRLTVT.

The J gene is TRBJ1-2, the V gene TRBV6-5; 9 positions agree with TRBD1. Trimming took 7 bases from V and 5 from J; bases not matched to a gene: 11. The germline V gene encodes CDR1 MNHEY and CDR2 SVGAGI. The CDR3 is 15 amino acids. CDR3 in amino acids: CASTPDWGTGYGYTF. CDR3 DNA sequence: TGTGCCAGCACCCCGGATTGGGGGACAGGGTATGGCTACACCTTC.